This TCR beta chain was obtained from a study of identical twins. Study observations and caveats: Among beta out-of-frame sequences, excess sharing between twins appeared weaker.

There are 15 residues in the CDR3. Trimming removed 6 bases from V and 4 bases from J, with 19 bases in between. The germline V gene encodes CDR1 ENHRY and CDR2 SYGVKD. With no exceptions, donors were healthy Caucasians. Concerning this clonotype itself: Its antigen is currently unknown.

A universal primer site came from template switching; cDNA carried unique molecular identifiers. TCRdb reprocessed the 5' RACE reads via MiXCR and lists one record per CDR3 protein. Altogether 450,000 or so distinct CDR3 sequences are present, 14% being singletons, with the ten largest covering approximately 0.98%. These records were also assigned to another study, of yellow fever vaccine responses in identical twins.

The chain recombines TRBV10-3 with TRBJ2-7; D possibly corresponds to TRBD2 (5 bases). The TCR comes from a woman aged 18-30 years in good health. Sequencing input: CD4+ T cells sorted from blood. CDR3 DNA: TGTGCCATCAGGCCAGGCTCGGGGAATGTGTACGAGCAGTACTTC. Amino acid sequence: CAIRPGSGNVYEQYF.